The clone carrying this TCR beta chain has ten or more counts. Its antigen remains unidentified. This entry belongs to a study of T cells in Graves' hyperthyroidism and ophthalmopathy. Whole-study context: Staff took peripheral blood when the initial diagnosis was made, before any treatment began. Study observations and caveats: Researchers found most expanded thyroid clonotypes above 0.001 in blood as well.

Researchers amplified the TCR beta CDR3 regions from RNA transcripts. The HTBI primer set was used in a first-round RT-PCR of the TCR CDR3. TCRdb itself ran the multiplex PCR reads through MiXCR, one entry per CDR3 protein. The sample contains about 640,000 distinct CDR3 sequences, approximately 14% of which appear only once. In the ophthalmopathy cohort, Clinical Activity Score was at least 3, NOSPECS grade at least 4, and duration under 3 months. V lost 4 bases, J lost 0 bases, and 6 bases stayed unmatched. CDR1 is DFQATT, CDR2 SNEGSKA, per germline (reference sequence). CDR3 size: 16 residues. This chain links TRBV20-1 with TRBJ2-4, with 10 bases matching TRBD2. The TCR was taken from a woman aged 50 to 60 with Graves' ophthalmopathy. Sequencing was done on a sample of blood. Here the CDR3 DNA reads TGCAGTGCTATCAACCTAGCGGGAGTAGCCAAAAACATTCAGTACTTC. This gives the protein CSAINLAGVAKNIQYF.